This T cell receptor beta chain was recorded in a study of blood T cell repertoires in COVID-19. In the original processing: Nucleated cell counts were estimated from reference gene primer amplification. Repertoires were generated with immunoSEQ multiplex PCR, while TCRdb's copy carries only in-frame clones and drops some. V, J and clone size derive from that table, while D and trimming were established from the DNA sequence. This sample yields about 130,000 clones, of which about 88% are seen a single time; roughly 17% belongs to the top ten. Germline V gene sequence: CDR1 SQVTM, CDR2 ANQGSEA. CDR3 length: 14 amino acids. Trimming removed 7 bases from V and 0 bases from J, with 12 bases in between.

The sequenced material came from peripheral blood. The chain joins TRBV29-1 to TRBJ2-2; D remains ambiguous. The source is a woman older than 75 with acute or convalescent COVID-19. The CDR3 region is CSALPQTNTGELFF. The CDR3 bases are TGCAGCGCCCTCCCGCAGACGAACACCGGGGAGCTGTTTTTT.